Each of the 24 T cell receptor beta chains below was sequenced from the same sample in a study of technical replicates of blood from four donors. TCRdb's copy holds only in-frame clones and misses some; the assay was immunoSEQ multiplex PCR. The table has under 75,000 clones, around 88% seen once. What was sequenced was PBMCs. These receptors were taken from a human donor in good health. Some clones in this sample may be carry-over from other donors' samples.

The chain uses TRBV6-1 and TRBJ1-2; tentatively, D is TRBD1 (6 bases). Trimming left V 1 base short and J 6 bases short, with 12 bases between. The CDR3 contains 14 residues. Germline CDR1 and CDR2: MNHNS and SASEGT. DNA for the CDR3: TGTGCCAGCAGTGAAGGGTCAGGGGTTAATGGCTACACCTTC. Translated, it gives CASSEGSGVNGYTF.

The J gene is TRBJ1-1, the V gene TRBV30; 7 bases align to TRBD1. CDR1 and CDR2 (germline): GTSNPN, SVGIG (reference sequence). This CDR3 is built from 15 residues. V lost 2 bases, J lost 4 bases, and 10 bases stayed unmatched. In DNA form, the CDR3 reads TGTGCCTGGAGTCCTTCCAGGGCAGGGGGCACTGAAGCTTTCTTT. Its protein product is CAWSPSRAGGTEAFF.

This chain uses TRBV19 with TRBJ2-2, with D possibly TRBD2 on 7 matching bases. The germline gives CDR1 LNHDA, CDR2 SQIVND (reference sequence). Between the trimmed V and J ends, which lost 6 bases and 4 bases, there was a span of 24 bases. This CDR3 is 18 amino acids long. As DNA, the CDR3 is TGTGCCAGTAGGGATAAATCGGGGACACGGGGGGCCACCGGGGAGCTGTTTTTT. Translated, it gives CASRDKSGTRGATGELFF.

In this sample, this clone turned up once. The V call is TRBV10-3, the J call TRBJ1-2; a possible D gene is TRBD1 (5 bases). V was trimmed by 0 bases and J by 4 bases, leaving 12 bases between them. Germline loops: CDR1 ENHRY, CDR2 SYGVKD. The CDR3 is made up of 15 amino acids. The CDR3, as DNA: TGTGCCATCAGTGAGTCTCAGGGTCCAACCTATGGCTACACCTTC. Translated, it gives CAISESQGPTYGYTF.

J is TRBJ2-4 and V is TRBV19; 10 bases line up with TRBD2. Looked up from germline, CDR1 is LNHDA and CDR2 is SQIVND (reference sequence). This CDR3 comprises 16 residues. The ends lost 2 bases at V and 2 bases at J; junction bases unmatched: 3. The CDR3 region has the DNA TGTGCCAGTAGTATACTAGCGGGAGACTCCAAAAACATTCAGTACTTC. Translated, it gives CASSILAGDSKNIQYF.

This clone was seen once. The chain is built from TRBV6-5 and TRBJ1-3, with D unresolved. The germline V and J ends were trimmed by 4 bases and 0 bases, with 10 bases remaining between them. CDR1 is MNHEY, CDR2 SVGAGI, per germline. The CDR3 runs to 15 residues. The CDR3 DNA sequence: TGTGCCAGCAGTTCCAGCGGCCTCTCTGGAAACACCATATATTTT. The encoded protein is CASSSSGLSGNTIYF.

This chain connects TRBV7-2 to TRBJ1-3; D call uncertain. This CDR3 spans 15 amino acids. V lost 6 bases, J lost 7 bases, and 19 bases lay in between. Germline assignment: CDR1 SGHTA and CDR2 FQGNSA. CDR3 in amino acids: CASRVGHIPGNTIYF. As DNA, the CDR3 is TGTGCCAGCAGGGTGGGCCACATCCCGGGGAACACCATATATTTT.

This clone was seen only once. The gene calls are TRBV19 and TRBJ1-4; the D is unclear. This CDR3 spans 14 amino acids. The germline gives CDR1 LNHDA, CDR2 SQIVND (reference sequence). The germline V and J ends were trimmed by 5 bases and 4 bases, with 11 bases remaining between them. Here the CDR3 DNA reads TGTGCCAGTAGTTCGTGGGAGGGTAATGAAAAACTGTTTTTT. It is translated as CASSSWEGNEKLFF. Full variable domain (missing parts from reference TRBV19 and TRBJ1-4): DGGITQSPKYLFRKEGQNVTLSCEQNLNHDAMYWYRQDPGQGLRLIYYSQIVNDFQKGDIAEGYSVSREKKESFPLTVTSAQKNPTAFYLCASSSWEGNEKLFFGSGTQLSVL.

The chain uses TRBV7-8 and TRBJ1-2; 11 bases fit TRBD1. The V gene's germline CDR1 is SGHVS and CDR2 FQNEAQ. The ends lost 4 bases at V and 8 bases at J; junction bases unmatched: 9. The CDR3 runs 15 residues. The CDR3 sequence: CASSSNWDRGGGYTF. The CDR3 DNA sequence: TGTGCCAGCAGCTCTAACTGGGACAGGGGGGGCGGCTACACCTTC.

The V and J genes are TRBV5-1 and TRBJ2-5; 12 bases match TRBD2. The CDR3 is 16 amino acids. Germline V CDR1 and CDR2: SGHRS, YFSETQ. Losses at the gene ends were 4 bases for V and 1 base for J; bases not matched to a gene: 5. The CDR3 reads CASSRLAGVLQETQYF. The CDR3 bases are TGCGCCAGCAGCCGACTAGCGGGGGTCCTCCAAGAGACCCAGTACTTC.

V is TRBV27 and J is TRBJ1-2; 10 nucleotides match TRBD1. From germline, CDR1 is MNHEY and CDR2 SMNVEV (reference sequence). Germline trimming cut 5 bases from V and 6 bases from J; bases unmatched to any gene: 15. This CDR3 contains 17 residues. The CDR3 nucleotides read TGTGCCAGCAGTCGCTCGGACAGGGGGATCACGACAAATGGCTACACCTTC. This encodes CASSRSDRGITTNGYTF.

This chain uses TRBV7-2 with TRBJ1-2; possible D gene TRBD1, 5 bases. The CDR3 is made up of 12 amino acids. Between the trimmed V and J ends, which lost 5 bases and 6 bases, there was a span of 10 bases. Germline V gene data show CDR1 as SGHTA and CDR2 as FQGNSA. DNA for the CDR3: TGTGCCAGCAGCCCCGACAGCGATGGCTACACCTTC. Its protein is CASSPDSDGYTF. Full variable domain (outside the CDR3, taken from reference TRBV7-2 and TRBJ1-2): GAGVSQSPSNKVTEKGKDVELRCDPISGHTALYWYRQSLGQGLEFLIYFQGNSAPDKSGLPSDRFSAERTGGSVSTLTIQRTQQEDSAVYLCASSPDSDGYTFGSGTRLTVV.

The chain recombines TRBV7-2 with TRBJ1-2; D not certain. Looked up from germline, CDR1 is SGHTA and CDR2 is FQGNSA. The ends were cut back, 5 bases at V and 1 base at J, with 8 bases in the middle. The CDR3 covers 13 residues. CDR3 loop: CASSPGVNYGYTF. The CDR3 DNA sequence: TGTGCCAGCAGCCCAGGTGTTAACTATGGCTACACCTTC.

This clone was detected only once. The chain uses TRBV7-8 and TRBJ2-7, with 9 bases fitting TRBD2. Germline-derived CDR1 and CDR2 are SGHVS and FQNEAQ. Germline trimming cut 5 bases from V and 1 base from J; bases unmatched to any gene: 9. This CDR3 spans 16 amino acids. CDR3 protein: CASSQLAAGGSYEQYF. The CDR3 DNA reads as TGTGCCAGCAGCCAACTAGCTGCGGGGGGGTCCTACGAGCAGTACTTC. Complete variable domain (other parts from reference TRBV7-8 and TRBJ2-7): GAGVSQSPRYKVAKRGQDVALRCDPISGHVSLFWYQQALGQGPEFLTYFQNEAQLDKSGLPSDRFFAERPEGSVSTLKIQRTQQEDSAVYLCASSQLAAGGSYEQYFGPGTRLTVT.

The gene calls are TRBV7-9 and TRBJ1-2; D might be TRBD1 (5 bases). The V gene's germline CDR1 is SEHNR and CDR2 FQNEAQ (reference sequence). This CDR3 contains 16 residues. V was trimmed by 1 base and J by 0 bases, leaving 12 bases between them. CDR3 amino acids: CASSLVWGTSNYGYTF. Here the CDR3 DNA reads TGTGCCAGCAGCTTAGTATGGGGGACTTCTAACTATGGCTACACCTTC.

The chain uses TRBV2 and TRBJ1-6; possible D gene TRBD1, 5 bases. The germline V gene encodes CDR1 SNHLY and CDR2 FYNNEI. The CDR3 runs to 13 residues. Trimming removed 6 bases at V and 8 bases at J, with 11 bases between. CDR3 amino acids: CASSAARDSPLHF. For the CDR3, the DNA is TGTGCCAGCAGCGCAGCCAGGGATTCACCCCTCCACTTT. Drawing the rest from reference TRBV2 and TRBJ1-6, the complete variable domain is EPEVTQTPSHQVTQMGQEVILRCVPISNHLYFYWYRQILGQKVEFLVSFYNNEISEKSEIFDDQFSVERPDGSNFTLKIRSTKLEDSAMYFCASSAARDSPLHFGNGTRLTVT.

This chain connects TRBV5-1 to TRBJ2-2, with TRBD2 matching over 7 bases. This CDR3 region has 16 residues. CDR1 is SGHRS and CDR2 is YFSETQ in the germline V gene. Trimming removed 0 bases from V and 5 bases from J; junction bases left unmatched: 7. The CDR3 DNA sequence: TGCGCCAGCAGCTTGGTAGGACTAGGCCGTACCGGGGAGCTGTTTTTT. Translation: CASSLVGLGRTGELFF.

V usage is TRBV7-9 and J usage is TRBJ2-7; the match to TRBD2 covers 7 bases. This CDR3 is 16 amino acids long. Losses at the gene ends were 6 bases for V and 2 bases for J; bases not matched to a gene: 13. CDR1 is SEHNR, CDR2 FQNEAQ, per germline (reference sequence). CDR3 DNA: TGTGCCAGCAGTCCTAGGGGTACTAGCGTCACCTACGAGCAGTACTTC. Its protein product is CASSPRGTSVTYEQYF.

The V call is TRBV4-3, the J call TRBJ2-6; tentatively, D is TRBD2 (6 bases). Trimming stripped 3 bases from V and 0 bases from J, with 9 bases between. Germline CDR1 and CDR2: LGHNA and YSLEER. The CDR3 runs 16 residues. CDR3 coding DNA: TGCGCCAGCAGCCAGGGAGGAGACTCTGGGGCCAACGTCCTGACTTTC. It is translated as CASSQGGDSGANVLTF.

The chain combines TRBV7-9 with TRBJ1-1, with 7 positions matching TRBD1. The germline gives CDR1 SEHNR, CDR2 FQNEAQ (reference sequence). The CDR3 is made up of 15 amino acids. Trimming cost V 4 bases and J 0 bases; bases outside gene matches: 5. CDR3 sequence reads: CASSSWDRLNTEAFF. The CDR3 DNA reads as TGTGCCAGCAGCTCCTGGGACAGACTGAACACTGAAGCTTTCTTT. Together with reference TRBV7-9 and TRBJ1-1, the CDR3 gives the full variable domain: DTGVSQNPRHKITKRGQNVTFRCDPISEHNRLYWYRQTLGQGPEFLTYFQNEAQLEKSRLLSDRFSAERPKGSFSTLEIQRTEQGDSAMYLCASSSWDRLNTEAFFGQGTRLTVV.

The V call is TRBV25-1, the J call TRBJ1-5; possible D gene TRBD1, 5 bases. Trimming stripped 4 bases from V and 2 bases from J, with 12 bases between. The CDR3 runs to 15 residues. Germline CDR1 and CDR2: MGHDK and SYGVNS. CDR3 DNA: TGTGCCAGCAGTGGATCCCTAGGGGGCAATCAGCCCCAGCATTTT. It is translated as CASSGSLGGNQPQHF.

The chain combines TRBV6-1 with TRBJ2-7; weak D call: TRBD1 (5 bases). The V gene's germline CDR1 is MNHNS and CDR2 SASEGT. Trimming shortened V by 6 bases and J by 3 bases, and 9 bases separated the two germline ends. The CDR3 covers 12 residues. The CDR3 DNA reads as TGTGCCAGCAGGAACCAGGGCTACGAGCAGTACTTC. As protein: CASRNQGYEQYF.

In its sample, this clone ranks as medium-sized. The chain is built from TRBV7-9 and TRBJ2-7; possible D gene TRBD2, 6 bases. With 5 bases removed from V and 2 bases from J, the gap between germline ends came to 13 bases. This CDR3 is 14 amino acids long. Per germline, CDR1 SEHNR and CDR2 FQNEAQ (reference sequence). CDR3 region: CASSPPGEPYEQYF. CDR3 sequence (DNA): TGTGCCAGCAGCCCCCCGGGGGAGCCCTACGAGCAGTACTTC.

The chain carries TRBV7-6 and TRBJ2-5; 9 positions agree with TRBD1. V dropped 2 bases and J dropped 3; count of bases not matched to a gene: 7. Looked up from germline, CDR1 is SGHVS and CDR2 is FNYEAQ. This CDR3 region has 16 residues. The CDR3 sequence: CASSLPRTGGEETQYF. The CDR3 DNA reads as TGTGCCAGCAGCTTACCCCGAACAGGGGGCGAAGAGACCCAGTACTTC.